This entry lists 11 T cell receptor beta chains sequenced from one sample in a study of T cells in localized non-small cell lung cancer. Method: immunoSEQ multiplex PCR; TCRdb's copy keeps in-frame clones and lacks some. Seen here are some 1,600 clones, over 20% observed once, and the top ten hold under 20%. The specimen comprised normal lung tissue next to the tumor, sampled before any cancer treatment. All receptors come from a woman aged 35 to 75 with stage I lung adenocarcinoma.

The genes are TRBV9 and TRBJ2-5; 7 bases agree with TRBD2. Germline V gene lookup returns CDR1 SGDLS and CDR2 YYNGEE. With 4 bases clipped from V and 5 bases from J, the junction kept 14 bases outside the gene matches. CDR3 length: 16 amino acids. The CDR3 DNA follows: TGTGCCAGCAGCCCACATCCAGCGGGGAGAATGGAGACCCAGTACTTC. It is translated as CASSPHPAGRMETQYF.

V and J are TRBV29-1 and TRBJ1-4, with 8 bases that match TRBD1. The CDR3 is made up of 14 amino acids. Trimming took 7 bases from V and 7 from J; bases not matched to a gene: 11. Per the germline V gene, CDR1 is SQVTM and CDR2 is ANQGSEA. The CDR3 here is CSAGGTGGSEKLFF. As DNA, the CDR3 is TGCAGCGCCGGGGGCACAGGGGGGAGTGAAAAACTGTTTTTT.

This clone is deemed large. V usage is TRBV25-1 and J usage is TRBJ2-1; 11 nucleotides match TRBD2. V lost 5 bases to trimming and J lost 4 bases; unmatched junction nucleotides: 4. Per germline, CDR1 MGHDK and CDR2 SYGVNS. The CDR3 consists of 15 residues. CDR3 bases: TGTGCCAGCAGTCCCTCTAGCGGGGGGTACAATGAGCAGTTCTTC. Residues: CASSPSSGGYNEQFF.

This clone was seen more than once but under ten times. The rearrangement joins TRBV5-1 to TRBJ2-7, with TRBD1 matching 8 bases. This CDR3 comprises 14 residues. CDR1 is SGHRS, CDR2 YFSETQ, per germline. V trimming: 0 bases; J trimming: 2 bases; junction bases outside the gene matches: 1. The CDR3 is CASSLVQGAYEQYF. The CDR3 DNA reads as TGCGCCAGCAGCTTGGTACAGGGGGCCTACGAGCAGTACTTC.

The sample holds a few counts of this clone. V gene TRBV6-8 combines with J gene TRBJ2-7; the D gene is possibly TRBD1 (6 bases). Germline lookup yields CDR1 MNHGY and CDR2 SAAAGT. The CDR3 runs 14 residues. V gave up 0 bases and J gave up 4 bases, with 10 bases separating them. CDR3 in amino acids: CASSYSRQDYEQYF. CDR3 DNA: TGTGCCAGCAGTTACTCGAGACAGGATTACGAGCAGTACTTC.

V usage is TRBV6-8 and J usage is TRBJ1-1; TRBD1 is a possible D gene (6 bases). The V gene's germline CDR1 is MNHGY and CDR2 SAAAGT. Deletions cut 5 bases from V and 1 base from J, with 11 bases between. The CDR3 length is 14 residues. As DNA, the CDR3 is TGTGCCAGCAGTGTGGGGGCCGAGAACACTGAAGCTTTCTTT. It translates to CASSVGAENTEAFF.

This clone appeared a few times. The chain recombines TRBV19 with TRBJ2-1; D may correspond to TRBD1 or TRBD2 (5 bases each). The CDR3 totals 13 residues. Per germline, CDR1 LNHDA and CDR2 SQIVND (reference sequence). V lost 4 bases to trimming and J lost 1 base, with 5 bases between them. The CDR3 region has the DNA TGTGCCAGTAGTAGGGGGTCCTACAATGAGCAGTTCTTC. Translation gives CASSRGSYNEQFF. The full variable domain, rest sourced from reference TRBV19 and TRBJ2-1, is DGGITQSPKYLFRKEGQNVTLSCEQNLNHDAMYWYRQDPGQGLRLIYYSQIVNDFQKGDIAEGYSVSREKKESFPLTVTSAQKNPTAFYLCASSRGSYNEQFFGPGTRLTVL.

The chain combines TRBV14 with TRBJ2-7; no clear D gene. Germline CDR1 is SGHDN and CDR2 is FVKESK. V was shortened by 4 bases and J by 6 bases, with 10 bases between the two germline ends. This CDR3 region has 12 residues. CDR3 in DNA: TGTGCCAGCAGCCCTCACCCGACCGAGCAGTACTTC. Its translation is CASSPHPTEQYF.

The CDR3 loop reads CASSIGGDGYTF. Written as DNA, the CDR3 is TGTGCCAGTAGTATAGGGGGCGATGGCTACACCTTC. The chain uses TRBV19 and TRBJ1-2, with D maybe TRBD1 (5 bases). Germline CDR1 is LNHDA and CDR2 is SQIVND (reference sequence). V gave up 1 base and J gave up 6 bases, with 6 bases separating them. CDR3 length: 12 residues. Full variable domain (outside the CDR3, taken from reference TRBV19 and TRBJ1-2): DGGITQSPKYLFRKEGQNVTLSCEQNLNHDAMYWYRQDPGQGLRLIYYSQIVNDFQKGDIAEGYSVSREKKESFPLTVTSAQKNPTAFYLCASSIGGDGYTFGSGTRLTVV.

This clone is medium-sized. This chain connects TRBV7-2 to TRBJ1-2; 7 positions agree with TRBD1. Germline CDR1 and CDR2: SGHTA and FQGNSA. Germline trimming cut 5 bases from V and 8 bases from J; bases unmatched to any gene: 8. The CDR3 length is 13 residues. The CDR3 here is CASSRDRVRGYTF. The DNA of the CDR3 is TGTGCCAGCAGCCGAGACAGGGTGCGGGGCTACACCTTC.

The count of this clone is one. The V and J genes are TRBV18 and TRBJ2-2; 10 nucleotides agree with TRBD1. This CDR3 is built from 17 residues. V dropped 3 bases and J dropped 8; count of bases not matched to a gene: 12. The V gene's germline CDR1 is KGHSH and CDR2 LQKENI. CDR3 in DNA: TGTGCCAGCTCACCGACCACGACAGGGGGCGCGGCAGGGGAGCTGTTTTTT. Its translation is CASSPTTTGGAAGELFF.